This entry concerns a single T cell receptor beta chain. Any gene name here is a mouse gene name. Read data end 1 residue before the CDR3 end; the end is taken from the germline J gene. CDR3 sequences, V/J genes, frequencies and template counts came from survey-depth TCRbeta sequencing. Data came from immunoSEQ multiplex PCR; TCRdb stores just in-frame clones and leaves some out. The table records about 5,700 clones, less than 55% of them present only once. This specimen comes from a study of tissue T cells after allogeneic stem cell transplantation. Time point described: mouse harvest day 14 after allogeneic transplant. The graft held 10^6 splenic CD5+ T cells and 10^7 T-cell-depleted bone marrow cells. The CDR3 extends over 15 amino acids. V gave up 3 bases and J gave up 0 bases, with 9 bases separating them. CDR1 is KGHPV and CDR2 is FQNQEV in the germline V gene (reference sequence).

Sequenced sample: gut tissue. The gene calls are TRBV26 and TRBJ2-1; D is uncertain. This TCR was sampled from a female BALB/c mouse given C57BL/6 T cells with graft-versus-host disease after an allogeneic hematopoietic cell transplant. The sequenced part of the CDR3 DNA is TGTGCCAGCAGTCTCCAGGCTTATAACTATGCTGAGCAGTTC. Its translation: CASSLQAYNYAEQF. The whole CDR3 is CASSLQAYNYAEQFF.